This paragraph covers one T cell receptor beta chain sequence. This clone appeared a few times. The antigen it recognizes is unknown. Per-nucleotide qualities are absent, and no much larger clonotype sits a single base away. The junction carries 13 bases between V and J, which are trimmed by 4 bases and 2 bases respectively. From its cysteine to its phenylalanine, the CDR3 spans 15 amino acids. Left in the record is the CDR3 DNA by itself, 45 bases read in frame from the first base. As encoded in the germline V gene (reference sequence), CDR1 is WNHNN while CDR2 is SYGVQD. The cohort comprised approximately 700 healthy bone marrow donors. All cohort members were sampled while nominally healthy, although unrecorded immune exposures were likely present. The donor tested CMV seronegative and was one of the 352 seronegative cohort members. A peripheral blood sample was provided by each donor, and peripheral blood mononuclear cells were used for TCR beta sequencing. The Qiagen DNeasy Blood Extraction Kit was used to extract genomic DNA from the blood cell samples.

The library was made by the immunoSEQ multiplex PCR assay. For the multiplex PCR, a mixture combining 60 forward primers for TCR Vbeta segments and 13 reverse primers for TCR Jbeta segments was used. The CDR3 region of rearranged TCR beta genes was amplified from genomic DNA by a multiplex PCR assay. The amplified TCR beta libraries were sequenced on the Illumina HiSeq System as 87-base-pair reads. The authors' pipeline ran thus. Across the roughly 670 repertoires, a later analysis counted tens of millions of unique TCR beta chains, some 11 million of which were shared by at least two donors. Raw reads were error-corrected and collapsed into unique sequences with a nearest-neighbor algorithm that merged closely related sequences to remove PCR and sequencing errors. CDR3 sequences were aligned to IMGT reference sequences to assign V, D and J gene segments. For a sequence to be retained, at least a six-nucleotide match to both a V gene segment and a J gene segment was required. Rearrangements were called productive when the CDR3 lacked stop codons and stayed in frame with V and J; all others were non-productive. CDR3 was defined by IMGT convention, running from the second conserved V-encoded cysteine to the conserved J-encoded phenylalanine. In an earlier analysis of more than 550 of the donors, sequences lacking an unambiguous match to a single V gene segment were excluded. In an earlier analysis of approximately 560 of the donors, a V segment was called functional when productive rearrangements were above 56.7%, and segregating when the standard deviation between donors exceeded 5%. A statistical classification framework was built to diagnose cytomegalovirus status from the catalog of TCR beta chain sequences. V and J gene assignment, in a later analysis, came from comparing TCR nucleotide sequences with IMGT/GENE-DB human TR gene sequences. Using the TCRdist pipeline, a later analysis assigned CDR3 sequences along with most-parsimonious VDJ recombination scenarios. In a later analysis, every TCR beta chain was defined by the combination of its CDR3 amino acid sequence and its V-gene family, and reads without a unique V-gene family were dropped. A later analysis removed roughly 590 highly shared, low-generation-probability nucleotide sequences to deal with suspected cross-contamination and a sequencing artifact. In a later analysis, a clonal expansion index was calculated for each public chain from normalized within-repertoire ranks of inferred template counts. In a later analysis, generation probabilities were computed with a VDJ recombination model fitted to out-of-frame rearrangements, and the resulting probabilities were checked against IGoR. In a later analysis, TCR-TCR, TCR-HLA and TCR-CMV co-occurrence was scored with hypergeometric tests, and a repertoire-size bias correction was applied to TCR pairs. False discovery rates were estimated in a later analysis by permuting HLA or CMV assignments 20 times. In a later analysis, co-occurring TCRs were grouped using DBSCAN, with TCRdist sequence similarity added in when clustering inside HLA-allele-positive subsets. Co-occurrence clustering excluded repertoires with fewer than 30,000 or more than 120,000 public chains, plus five with anomalous nucleotide sharing. TCRdb mirrors the immuneACCESS table, restricted to in-frame sequences. Some clones are absent from its copies; in checked studies, under half trace to an unresolved V gene, and the reason for the others is unknown. D and trimming come from the DNA, and the V and J calls and clone size come from that table. Recorded for this sample are about 200,000 clones; around 80% of them occurred a single time. In total, the top ten clones hold about 0.63% of the sample.

The data derive from a study of cytomegalovirus exposure and HLA in healthy donors (dated by TCRdb to about 2017). The study in broad terms: An earlier analysis of roughly 500 of the donors reported roughly 300 Gb of sequence data and some 120 million unique TCR beta sequences from about 179 million T cells. An early release that covered about 600 HLA-typed donors contained around 330 gigabases of sequencing data and 80 million or so unique TCR sequences. Of the roughly 400 genotyped donors, about 80% fell in the genetic ancestry cluster associated with self-reported Caucasian donors. The study aimed to test whether signatures of past pathogen exposure could be identified by cataloging public T cell receptors. Using immunosequencing, the study profiled T cell repertoires from about 620 subjects and related those repertoires to cytomegalovirus serostatus. Along with the roughly 670-subject first cohort, a separate validation cohort of about 110 different subjects was used. High-throughput TCR immunosequencing, statistical association of individual TCRs with disease status, and machine learning were combined to predict cytomegalovirus infection status. A later analysis re-analyzed previously published TCR beta repertoires from roughly 630 donors and added high-resolution HLA genotyping to study TCR occurrence patterns. Rather than drawing on any new phenotypic data, the later analysis identified candidate immune exposures from TCR beta sequences and the way those sequences occurred across donors. An earlier analysis of 587 of the donors applied high-throughput TCR beta sequencing to assess whether each TCR beta V gene segment acted as functional or pseudogenic. Donor age, sex, ethnicity and CMV serostatus were collected together with the repertoire data. A later genetic analysis took genome-wide SNP genotypes for 398 of the 666 donors and used that subset as a discovery cohort. Every discovery cohort repertoire had been produced on one sequencing platform. Both class I and class II loci were covered by HLA typing, at four-digit resolution. The number of donors typed differed by locus, with 629-630 for A, B, C, DRB1 and DQB1, approximately 500 for DQA1, some 570 for DPA1, and roughly 450 for DPB1. Four or five DR-DQ haplotypes were treated as single units for association and clustering because of strong linkage in the cohort. On average, about 200,000 unique TCR beta nucleotide sequences were sequenced per donor among 398 genotyped donors of the cohort, with 15% to 20% of those sequences being non-productive. Results the study describes overall, beyond this receptor: While some public TCRs were present in many individuals, most TCR sequences turned up only very rarely across donors. A further reported finding was that TCR beta sequences accurately predicted the HLA-A and HLA-B alleles for most subjects in the first cohort. According to a later analysis, TCR association rates differed among HLA loci, with DRB1 alleles showing the most associated TCRs and HLA-C alleles showing the fewest. The classifier was reported to diagnose cytomegalovirus status with high specificity and sensitivity in both the original cohort and the validation cohort. Sequencing depth was assumed to be roughly uniform across donors in the presence/absence analyses, though that assumption may not hold. In vitro tests confirmed that a few of the cytomegalovirus-associated TCR beta chains recognize cytomegalovirus antigens. The only immune exposure information available for the cohort was CMV serostatus. According to a later genetic analysis, donors in an Asian-associated ancestry cluster had fewer N-insertions in productive TCRs than the approximately 630-donor mean. Because counts were too low, some 17 rarely observed V segments, including chromosome 9 orphons, were left out of the earlier analysis of about 620 of the donors. In this cohort, only TCR beta chains were sequenced, and detectable features were limited by the absence of alpha or paired-chain data. In a later analysis, HLA-associated TCR beta chains showed more clonal expansion and lower generation probabilities than non-associated chains that were equally common. Several of the top co-occurrence clusters appeared to be linked to parvovirus B19, influenza, CMV and Epstein-Barr virus, according to a later analysis. In an earlier analysis of more than 450 of the donors, most TCR beta V segments were observed in productive rearrangements about 87% or about 30% of the time, broadly matching IMGT annotations. The sequencing pipeline was judged likely to have produced a cluster of highly shared sequence variants as a technical artifact. Specific HLA alleles were associated with over 15,000 TCR beta sequences at a false discovery rate of 0.05 in a later analysis. The authors suggested that the approach could potentially be extended to other disease states and immunological phenotypes. An association between a missense DCLRE1C variant and V-gene and J-gene trimming of TCR beta chains was found in a later genetic analysis and replicated in an independent cohort. Most CMV-associated TCR beta chains appeared to be HLA-restricted in a later analysis, and the HLA associations seemed to be driven largely by CMV exposure. In the study, 150 to 200 TCR beta chains were listed as associated with cytomegalovirus. Because HLA typing was missing for some donors at each locus, association tests included only the typed subset. When HLA alleles, especially DR and DQ, strongly co-occurred, attributing TCR associations to individual alleles was difficult. Some IMGT-functional V segments, including TRBV6-2 and TRBV6-3, could not be told apart with the 87-base-pair reads, so those segments were excluded. Correlated functional status among segregating V segments might reflect linkage disequilibrium, but an unknown experimental factor could not be ruled out.

The sequenced sample consisted of PBMCs. In this chain, TRBV10-1 is recombined with TRBJ2-3, with TRBD1 as a weak D call on 6 bases. This sequence originates from a man in his late teens or twenties in good health and CMV-seronegative. This receptor carries the CDR3 CASSAQGNPTDTQYF. In nucleotides, the sequence is TGCGCCAGCAGTGCGCAGGGGAACCCCACAGATACGCAGTATTTT.